The 13 T cell receptor beta chains reported below all come from one sample, sequenced in a study of identical twins. Each CDR3 protein is one row after TCRdb ran MiXCR on the 5' RACE reads. Of 450,000 or so distinct CDR3 sequences in the sample, approximately 15% were seen once. A further study also used this sample, focusing on yellow fever vaccine responses in identical twins.

The sample was CD4+ T cells sorted from blood. Receptors originate from a woman between 18 and 29 years old in good health.

The V and J genes are TRBV5-1 and TRBJ2-2; 9 bases line up with TRBD1. The CDR3 is 14 amino acids. CDR1 SGHRS and CDR2 YFSETQ come from the germline V gene. Unmatched junction bases numbered 8, after V lost 6 bases and J lost 8 bases. The CDR3 region is CASTRTGGEGELFF. In nucleotides, the CDR3 is TGCGCCAGCACTCGAACAGGGGGCGAAGGGGAGCTGTTTTTT.

This chain joins TRBV6-1 and TRBJ2-7, with 7 nucleotides matching TRBD2. Trimming removed 3 bases from V and 4 bases from J; junction bases left unmatched: 12. Germline CDR1 reads MNHNS; CDR2 reads SASEGT. The CDR3 length is 16 residues. The CDR3 sequence: CASSELSSGTPYEQYF. DNA of the CDR3: TGTGCCAGCAGTGAGTTATCGAGCGGGACCCCATACGAGCAGTACTTC.

The table lists this clonotype with a few counts. The chain links TRBV20-1 to TRBJ2-7; TRBD2 aligns across 8 bases. The length of the CDR3 is 10 residues. CDR1 is DFQATT, CDR2 SNEGSKA, per germline (reference sequence). The CDR3 DNA reads TGCAGAGCCGGGGGGGACGAGCAGTACTTC. Translating it yields CRAGGDEQYF.

The gene calls are TRBV2 and TRBJ2-2; D unresolved. The V end was cut by 4 bases, the J end by 4 bases, with 10 bases between. Germline CDR1 SNHLY, CDR2 FYNNEI. This CDR3 is built from 14 residues. In DNA, the CDR3 is TGTGCCAGCAGTGTCTGGAGTTTCACCGGGGAGCTGTTTTTT. It yields the protein CASSVWSFTGELFF.

This clonotype has only a few counts. J is TRBJ2-1 and V is TRBV12-5, with 9 bases aligning to TRBD1. Germline-derived CDR1 and CDR2 are LGHNT and FRNRAP. V shed 1 base and J 7 bases; nucleotides not matched to a gene: 8. The CDR3 has 16 residues. DNA of the CDR3: TGTGCTAGTGGTTTGGACTGGACAGGGGTAAGGAATGAGCAGTTCTTC. Protein: CASGLDWTGVRNEQFF.

The rearrangement joins TRBV20-1 to TRBJ2-1; possible D gene TRBD2, 6 bases. Germline assignment: CDR1 DFQATT and CDR2 SNEGSKA (reference sequence). This CDR3 has 12 residues. Trimming shortened V by 1 base and J by 9 bases, and 10 bases separated the two germline ends. CDR3 residues: CSARGGGAEQFF. The CDR3 DNA reads as TGCAGTGCTAGAGGAGGCGGGGCTGAGCAGTTCTTC.

The chain combines TRBV4-3 with TRBJ2-1; 7 nucleotides agree with TRBD2. Germline CDR1 is LGHNA and CDR2 is YSLEER. Trimming cost V 4 bases and J 4 bases; bases outside gene matches: 7. The CDR3 has 15 residues. CDR3 sequence (DNA): TGCGCCAGCAGCCGAGGGAGGGCCGGGTACAATGAGCAGTTCTTC. This translates into CASSRGRAGYNEQFF.

This clonotype has only a few counts. V is TRBV4-2 and J is TRBJ2-5, with 7 bases lining up with TRBD1. Germline V gene sequence: CDR1 LGHNA, CDR2 YNFKEQ. The CDR3 sequence is 16 residues long. The V segment lost 0 bases and the J segment 2 bases; nucleotides outside the gene matches: 6. CDR3 sequence (DNA): TGTGCCAGCAGCCAAGATCCGGACAGGCGGCAAGAGACCCAGTACTTC. This encodes CASSQDPDRRQETQYF.

A few counts support this clonotype. The rearrangement joins TRBV10-3 to TRBJ2-3; unclear D gene. Looked up from germline, CDR1 is ENHRY and CDR2 is SYGVKD. V lost 7 bases and J 9 bases, leaving 14 bases between the germline ends. This CDR3 spans 12 amino acids. The CDR3: CAIKGETPTQYF. In nucleotides, the CDR3 is TGTGCCATCAAGGGTGAGACGCCAACGCAGTATTTT.

The CDR3 sequence is CASSMGYNQPQHF. The CDR3 nucleotides read TGCGCCAGCAGCATGGGGTATAATCAGCCCCAGCATTTT. This chain uses TRBV5-1 with TRBJ1-5; no reliable D call. Germline V gene sequence: CDR1 SGHRS, CDR2 YFSETQ. Trimming removed 4 bases at V and 4 bases at J, with 9 bases between. The CDR3 loop spans 13 amino acids.

This chain links TRBV20-1 with TRBJ2-3; tentatively, D is TRBD2 (6 bases). CDR1 DFQATT and CDR2 SNEGSKA come from the germline V gene (reference sequence). This CDR3 contains 14 residues. V was clipped by 3 bases and J by 3 bases, with 13 bases between them. CDR3 DNA sequence: TGCAGTGCTAGGGGTTGGCGGGAAACAGATACGCAGTATTTT. The encoded protein is CSARGWRETDTQYF.

This chain links TRBV5-6 with TRBJ1-1, with D unresolved. The CDR3 runs 15 residues. Trimming removed 2 bases at V and 1 base at J, with 12 bases between. Germline values: CDR1 SGHDT, CDR2 YYEEEE. The CDR3 nucleotides are TGTGCCAGCAGCTTCGGCAGCCGACAGAACACTGAAGCTTTCTTT. This gives the protein CASSFGSRQNTEAFF.

This clonotype is a singleton in its sample. This chain joins TRBV5-1 and TRBJ2-1; no clear D. Trimming cost V 0 bases and J 9 bases, with 13 bases left between them. The CDR3 contains 14 residues. Germline loops: CDR1 SGHRS, CDR2 YFSETQ. The CDR3 DNA reads TGCGCCAGCAGCTTGGGGACGGAAGAAGGTGAGCAGTTCTTC. It specifies CASSLGTEEGEQFF.